These 32 T cell receptor beta chains originate from one sample sequenced in a study of response to subunit inactivated influenza vaccine. TCRdb itself ran the RT-PCR reads through MiXCR, one entry per CDR3 protein. The sample lists 500,000 or so distinct CDR3 sequences; approximately 11% were seen once. Source: PBMCs from blood, taken 45 days after vaccination. The receptors shown here come from a man in his fifties or sixties who received an inactivated influenza vaccine.

This clonotype was seen a handful of times. The J gene is TRBJ1-1, the V gene TRBV7-9; D call uncertain. V was pared by 3 bases and J by 4 bases, with 9 bases between. The CDR3 consists of 13 residues. CDR1 SEHNR and CDR2 FQNEAQ come from the germline V gene (reference sequence). CDR3 coding DNA: TGTGCCAGCAGCTTCTCGACCGGCACTGAAGCTTTCTTT. This translates into CASSFSTGTEAFF.

This rearrangement joins TRBV4-3 to TRBJ2-3; TRBD1 matches at 9 bases. The CDR3 runs to 15 residues. V dropped 1 base and J dropped 12; count of bases not matched to a gene: 11. CDR1 is LGHNA and CDR2 is YSLEER in the germline V gene. As DNA, the CDR3 is TGCGCCAGCAGCCAAGTAGTAACGTGGGACAGGGTTCAGTATTTT. Translating it yields CASSQVVTWDRVQYF.

Only a few counts were recorded for this clonotype. The chain joins TRBV11-2 to TRBJ2-7, with D possibly TRBD2 on 7 matching bases. This CDR3 comprises 14 residues. Germline V gene lookup returns CDR1 SGHAT and CDR2 FQNNGV. V was pared by 5 bases and J by 4 bases, with 15 bases between. DNA of the CDR3: TGTGCCAGCAGCGCTGGGGGGGGCGCATACGAGCAGTACTTC. It specifies CASSAGGGAYEQYF.

This clonotype has just a few counts. J is TRBJ2-7 and V is TRBV20-1; the D gene is possibly TRBD1 (5 bases). Trimming removed 0 bases from V and 7 bases from J, with 25 bases in between. The CDR3 loop spans 17 amino acids. Germline lookup yields CDR1 DFQATT and CDR2 SNEGSKA (reference sequence). The CDR3 DNA follows: TGCAGTGCTAGAGACGCTTCTGAGGCAGGGTGGGTCGAGGAGCAGTACTTC. Protein product: CSARDASEAGWVEEQYF.

This clonotype was counted between two and nine times. The V call is TRBV3-1, the J call TRBJ2-3; D perhaps matches TRBD2 (5 bases). There are 12 residues in the CDR3. Germline-derived CDR1 and CDR2 are LGHDT and YNNKEL (reference sequence). Trimming stripped 3 bases from V and 10 bases from J, with 11 bases between. In DNA, the CDR3 is TGTGCCAGCAGCCAGCCACCGGACTCGCAGTATTTT. Amino acid sequence: CASSQPPDSQYF.

In this sample, this clonotype turned up many times. The rearrangement joins TRBV5-1 to TRBJ2-4; maybe TRBD1 (6 bases). V was trimmed by 0 bases and J by 5 bases, leaving 12 bases between them. The CDR3 is made up of 15 amino acids. CDR1 and CDR2 (germline): SGHRS, YFSETQ. CDR3 bases: TGCGCCAGCAGCTTGGCCGGACAGATCGAAAACATTCAGTACTTC. Encoded protein: CASSLAGQIENIQYF.

The gene calls are TRBV20-1 and TRBJ1-4; D call uncertain. The germline V gene has CDR1 DFQATT and CDR2 SNEGSKA (reference sequence). The CDR3 is made up of 12 amino acids. The V and J ends lost 5 bases and 6 bases respectively, with 10 bases between them. In DNA, the CDR3 is TGCAGTGCTCGGCAAACCCATGAAAAACTGTTTTTT. As protein: CSARQTHEKLFF.

There are a few counts of this clonotype. Written as DNA, the CDR3 is TGTGCCAGCAGGACCTCCTACCTATCCTCCGGGGAGCTGTTTTTT. This sequence encodes CASRTSYLSSGELFF. V is TRBV28 and J is TRBJ2-2; no definite D call. Trimming took off 6 bases at V and 6 bases at J, with 17 bases between the two ends. The CDR3 length is 15 residues. Germline CDR1 reads MDHEN; CDR2 reads SYDVKM.

The chain is built from TRBV7-9 and TRBJ2-4; D possibly uses TRBD1 or TRBD2 (5 bases each). Looked up from germline, CDR1 is SEHNR and CDR2 is FQNEAQ (reference sequence). This CDR3 is built from 15 residues. The V and J ends lost 4 bases and 0 bases respectively, with 10 bases between them. The CDR3 is CASSSAGTAKNIQYF. CDR3 DNA: TGTGCCAGCAGCTCCGCAGGGACAGCCAAAAACATTCAGTACTTC.

The sample holds many counts of this clonotype. V gene TRBV7-2 combines with J gene TRBJ2-7; D remains ambiguous. V was pared by 2 bases and J by 5 bases, with 4 bases between. CDR1 and CDR2 from the germline V gene are SGHTA and FQGNSA. The CDR3 spans 11 residues. The chain's CDR3 is CASSLYNEQYF. The CDR3 DNA reads as TGTGCCAGCAGCTTATACAACGAGCAGTACTTC.

In this sample, this clonotype turned up a few times. This chain joins TRBV7-2 and TRBJ2-5, with a tentative D call TRBD1 (6 bases). The CDR3 is made up of 12 amino acids. Trimming took off 5 bases at V and 11 bases at J, with 15 bases between the two ends. The germline gives CDR1 SGHTA, CDR2 FQGNSA. CDR3: CASSPSRGKQYF. The CDR3 DNA reads as TGTGCCAGCAGCCCCTCGAGGGGGAAACAGTACTTC.

The rearrangement links TRBV9 to TRBJ2-3; possible D gene TRBD1, 6 bases. V lost 2 bases and J 4 bases, leaving 8 bases between the germline ends. This CDR3 is built from 13 residues. Germline CDR1 SGDLS, CDR2 YYNGEE. The CDR3 protein is CASSVNRADTQYF. In nucleotides, the CDR3 is TGTGCCAGCAGCGTCAACAGGGCAGATACGCAGTATTTT.

The chain is built from TRBV25-1 and TRBJ2-1; perhaps TRBD2 as D (5 bases). Trimming pared 5 bases from V and 8 bases from J, leaving 10 bases between. This CDR3 contains 12 residues. CDR1 MGHDK and CDR2 SYGVNS come from the germline V gene. CDR3 in DNA: TGTGCCAGCAGTACTAGTGTCGATGAGCAGTTCTTC. Protein product: CASSTSVDEQFF.

This clonotype has more than one count but fewer than ten. The DNA of the CDR3 is TGTGCCAGCAGCTTAAGACTAGAGGACTACGAGCAGTACTTC. Residues: CASSLRLEDYEQYF. J is TRBJ2-7 and V is TRBV7-2, with D possibly matching TRBD2 (6 bases). V lost 2 bases and J 3 bases, leaving 11 bases between the germline ends. Looked up from germline, CDR1 is SGHTA and CDR2 is FQGNSA. The CDR3 totals 14 residues. Full variable domain (rest looked up from reference TRBV7-2 and TRBJ2-7): GAGVSQSPSNKVTEKGKDVELRCDPISGHTALYWYRQSLGQGLEFLIYFQGNSAPDKSGLPSDRFSAERTGGSVSTLTIQRTQQEDSAVYLCASSLRLEDYEQYFGPGTRLTVT.

The table lists this clonotype with a few counts. This chain joins TRBV28 and TRBJ2-7; a possible D gene is TRBD2 (6 bases). The CDR3 covers 17 residues. Germline values: CDR1 MDHEN, CDR2 SYDVKM. The germline V and J ends were trimmed by 5 bases and 6 bases, with 26 bases remaining between them. The CDR3, as DNA: TGTGCCAGCAGTATGCAGCGTACGTGGGGGGTTACGGGCGAGCAGTACTTC. It is translated as CASSMQRTWGVTGEQYF.

Many counts were recorded for this clonotype. The rearrangement joins TRBV24-1 to TRBJ2-7; D may be TRBD1 (6 bases). The length of the CDR3 is 13 residues. V lost 4 bases and J lost 7, with 13 bases in between. Germline CDR1 is KGHDR and CDR2 is SFDVKD. The CDR3, as DNA: TGTGCCACCAGTGACCCAGGACAGCGAGAGCAGTACTTC. It is translated as CATSDPGQREQYF.

This clonotype occurred many times. The V call is TRBV20-1, the J call TRBJ2-7; weak D call: TRBD2 (5 bases). CDR3 length equals 14 residues. Germline CDR1 DFQATT, CDR2 SNEGSKA (reference sequence). The V and J ends lost 2 bases and 2 bases respectively, with 13 bases between them. The CDR3 loop is CSARSGFLTYEQYF. CDR3 nucleotide sequence: TGCAGTGCTAGAAGCGGTTTCCTAACCTACGAGCAGTACTTC.

This clonotype was seen more than once but under ten times. J is TRBJ2-3 and V is TRBV24-1, with 7 bases aligning to TRBD2. The CDR3 spans 17 residues. In germline, CDR1 is KGHDR, CDR2 SFDVKD. With 4 bases clipped from V and 3 bases from J, the junction kept 12 bases outside the gene matches. In DNA form, the CDR3 reads TGTGCCACCAGTGACCCAAGGTGGGGCGGGAGAACAGATACGCAGTATTTT. Residues: CATSDPRWGGRTDTQYF.

This clonotype was found a few times. This chain connects TRBV11-2 to TRBJ1-2, with no clear D. The CDR3 runs 12 residues. Germline CDR1 is SGHAT and CDR2 is FQNNGV. Trimming pared 5 bases from V and 2 bases from J, leaving 6 bases between. The CDR3: CASSRWNYGYTF. The CDR3, as DNA: TGTGCCAGCAGCAGGTGGAACTATGGCTACACCTTC.

The genes are TRBV5-4 and TRBJ2-5; 13 bases are shared with TRBD2. Germline lookup yields CDR1 SGHNT and CDR2 YYREEE (reference sequence). V lost 4 bases, J lost 5 bases, and 11 bases stayed unmatched. The CDR3 extends over 17 amino acids. The CDR3 nucleotides read TGTGCCAGCAGCAGCGGAGGACTAGCGGGAGTCGGGGAGACCCAGTACTTC. Translated, it gives CASSSGGLAGVGETQYF.

This clonotype was detected only a few times. The gene calls are TRBV6-2 or TRBV6-3 and TRBJ2-1, with D uncertain. Germline V lookup: CDR1 MNHEY, CDR2 SVGEGT. The V end was cut by 3 bases, the J end by 2 bases, with 5 bases between. The CDR3 is 13 amino acids. The CDR3 region is CASSYRPYNEQFF. The CDR3 DNA is TGTGCCAGCAGTTATCGGCCCTACAATGAGCAGTTCTTC.

This clonotype was seen just once. A much larger clone is a single base away; this may be a read error. J is TRBJ2-3 and V is TRBV12-3 or TRBV12-4, with 9 nucleotides matching TRBD2. This CDR3 is 17 amino acids long. V gave up 4 bases and J gave up 0 bases; unmatched junction bases: 8. The DNA for the CDR3 is TGTGCCAGCAGTTCAACGGCTAGCGGGGTGAGCACAGATACGCAGTATTTT. Translation gives CASSSTASGVSTDTQYF.

Notes on this clonotype: It differs at one base from a far larger clone, so likely a read error. CDR3 in amino acids: CASSLDGNKPQHF. The CDR3 DNA reads TGTGCCAGCAGTTTAGACGGCAATAAGCCCCAGCATTTT. The chain recombines TRBV12-3 or TRBV12-4 with TRBJ1-5; D is undetermined. This CDR3 is built from 13 residues.

This clonotype was seen a few times. The chain recombines TRBV28 with TRBJ1-5; perhaps TRBD1 as D (6 bases). CDR3 length: 16 amino acids. The V end was cut by 2 bases, the J end by 2 bases, with 13 bases between. Germline-derived CDR1 and CDR2 are MDHEN and SYDVKM. CDR3 DNA: TGTGCCAGCAGTTTACTACAGGGTTTGGGCAATCAGCCCCAGCATTTT. Residues: CASSLLQGLGNQPQHF.

In this sample, this clonotype turned up many times. The chain links TRBV5-5 to TRBJ2-5, with 8 nucleotides matching TRBD2. The CDR3 consists of 16 residues. The germline V gene encodes CDR1 SGHKS and CDR2 YYEKEE (reference sequence). The J segment lost 4 bases and the V segment lost 1 base, leaving 9 bases of the junction unmatched. Here the CDR3 DNA reads TGTGCCAGCAGCTTGCTACTAAGCGGGGGACGAGAGACCCAGTACTTC. It codes for CASSLLLSGGRETQYF.

The chain has TRBV4-3 and TRBJ2-3; 7 bases align to TRBD1. The CDR3 spans 13 residues. Germline trimming cut 1 base from V and 8 bases from J; bases unmatched to any gene: 3. Germline lookup yields CDR1 LGHNA and CDR2 YSLEER. In DNA form, the CDR3 reads TGCGCCAGCAGCCAAGGCACAGGGGCTACGCAGTATTTT. Its translation: CASSQGTGATQYF.

This clonotype was seen repeatedly, ten times or more. V usage is TRBV7-6 and J usage is TRBJ1-2; D is unresolved. The CDR3 spans 13 residues. CDR1 is SGHVS, CDR2 FNYEAQ, per germline. Trimming left V 7 bases short and J 4 bases short, with 13 bases between. The CDR3 reads CASTQIEGYGYTF. In nucleotides, the CDR3 is TGTGCCAGCACCCAAATAGAAGGCTATGGCTACACCTTC.

This clonotype was counted a few times. J is TRBJ1-3 and V is TRBV12-2. TRBV12-2 is termed a pseudogene. The CDR3 consists of 15 residues. CDR3 sequence: CASRYQANSGNTIYF. The CDR3 nucleotides are TGTGCAAGTCGCTATCAAGCTAACTCTGGAAACACCATATATTTT.

The chain links TRBV29-1 to TRBJ2-7; 15 bases line up with TRBD2. This CDR3 contains 17 residues. Looked up from germline, CDR1 is SQVTM and CDR2 is ANQGSEA. V lost 4 bases to trimming and J lost 1 base; unmatched junction nucleotides: 8. The CDR3 sequence: CSVGGLAGGKRSYEQYF. CDR3 coding DNA: TGCAGCGTTGGGGGACTAGCGGGAGGTAAGAGGTCCTACGAGCAGTACTTC.

This clonotype showed up just a few times. The chain links TRBV7-2 to TRBJ1-4; D remains ambiguous. Trimming shortened V by 5 bases and J by 7 bases, and 11 bases separated the two germline ends. Germline CDR1 is SGHTA and CDR2 is FQGNSA. The CDR3 spans 13 residues. Written as DNA, the CDR3 is TGTGCCAGCAGCCGCTTCGGTCCTGAAAAACTGTTTTTT. Translating it yields CASSRFGPEKLFF.

This clonotype came up a few times. J is TRBJ2-1 and V is TRBV5-1, with TRBD1 identical over 7 bases. The junction had 3 bases not matched to a gene; V was cut back by 0 bases and J by 0 bases. Per germline, CDR1 SGHRS and CDR2 YFSETQ. CDR3 length: 16 residues. This CDR3 is CASSLEGGVSYNEQFF. CDR3 in DNA: TGCGCCAGCAGCTTGGAAGGGGGCGTCTCCTACAATGAGCAGTTCTTC.

The chain is built from TRBV7-9 and TRBJ1-3, with D possibly TRBD1 on 5 matching bases. The ends were cut back, 9 bases at V and 2 bases at J, with 20 bases in the middle. This CDR3 contains 16 residues. Germline V gives CDR1 SEHNR, CDR2 FQNEAQ (reference sequence). In nucleotides, the CDR3 is TGTGCCAGTAGCCCCCTGGAGGGGATGGCTGGAAACACCATATATTTT. This gives the protein CASSPLEGMAGNTIYF.